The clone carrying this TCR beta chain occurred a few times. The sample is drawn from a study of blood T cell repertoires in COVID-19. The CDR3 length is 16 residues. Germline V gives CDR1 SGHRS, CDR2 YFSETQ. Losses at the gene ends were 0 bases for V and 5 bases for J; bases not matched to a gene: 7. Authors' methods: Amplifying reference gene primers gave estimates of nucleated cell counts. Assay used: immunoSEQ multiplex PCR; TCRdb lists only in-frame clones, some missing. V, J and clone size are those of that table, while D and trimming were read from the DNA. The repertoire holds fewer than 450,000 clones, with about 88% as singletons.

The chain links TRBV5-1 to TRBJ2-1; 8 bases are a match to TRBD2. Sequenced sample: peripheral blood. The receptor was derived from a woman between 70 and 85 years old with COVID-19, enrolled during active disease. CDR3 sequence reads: CASSLAPSGGNNEQFF. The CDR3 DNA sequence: TGCGCCAGCAGCTTGGCCCCGAGCGGGGGTAACAATGAGCAGTTCTTC.